This T cell receptor beta chain derives from a study of T cell repertoires in cytomegalovirus infection. Study overall: Indicated by public TCR beta signatures were CMV infection and matching HLA type.

Regarding this clonotype: Its matching antigen is unknown.

Whole-study results and caveats: The study identified carriers of CMV plus the relevant HLA from cumulative public TCR beta family frequency. Clonotypes of TCR beta that were HLA-C-restricted and CMV-specific dominated the ex vivo response.

Each CDR3 protein is one row after TCRdb ran MiXCR on the reads. The sample contains hundreds of thousands of distinct CDR3 sequences, roughly 15% of which appear only once. The CDR3 consists of 16 residues. The germline gives CDR1 SEHNR, CDR2 FQNEAQ (reference sequence). Trimming removed 1 base from V and 5 bases from J, with 17 bases in between. Sequenced: PBMCs. This receptor was identified in a human donor in good health (CMV status not recorded). Some clones in this sample may be carry-over from other donors' samples. The chain combines TRBV7-9 with TRBJ1-2, with D unclear. The CDR3 region has the DNA TGTGCCAGCAGCTTAGAACCCGAAGCGCTGAAATATGGCTACACCTTC. This gives the protein CASSLEPEALKYGYTF.